The following is a T cell receptor (beta chain) sequence with its context. Its antigen remains unknown. Donation came from healthy HIV-negative adults that had no recent acute infections or vaccinations. Profiled with immunoSEQ multiplex PCR; TCRdb holds only in-frame clones, not every one. The repertoire holds 2.3 million or so clones, about 92% seen once, with 0.35% to 0.5% in the top ten. The CDR3 extends over 17 amino acids. Germline V lookup: CDR1 SNHLY, CDR2 FYNNEI. Trimming removed 7 bases from V and 2 bases from J, with 24 bases in between. These data are taken from a study of shared clonotypes between healthy human individuals. Background on the study: Each donor had three CD4 naive, three CD4 memory, two CD8 naive and one CD8 memory plate.

General study findings and limits: Clonotypes shared by all four sorted-subset donors had higher generation probabilities than non-shared clonotypes. Among the subsets, naive ones generally showed larger estimated richness than memory ones.

The TCR sequence derives from a man younger than 35 in good health. Some clones in this sample may be carry-over from other donors' samples. The V and J genes are TRBV2 and TRBJ2-7; D unresolved. Sequencing input: naive CD4+ T cells from PBMCs. Subset noted: CD45RA+ positively selected. The CDR3 loop is CASTGGLTPPPPYEQYF. The DNA of the CDR3 is TGTGCCAGCACTGGCGGTCTTACACCGCCCCCCCCCTACGAGCAGTACTTC.